This TCR beta chain came from a study of shared clonotypes between healthy human individuals. The wider study: Used for every donor were three CD4 naive, three CD4 memory, two CD8 naive and one CD8 memory plate. Study-level findings and limits: Clonotypes shared by all four donors outscored non-shared clonotypes in generation probability.

Positively selected for CCR7, the CD45RO-negative cells used as naive CD8 cells excluded terminally differentiated effector memory CD45RA+ cells. With regard to this clone: As yet, its antigen is unknown.

Per sorted-subset replicate PCR, input was roughly 220 ng DNA, representing roughly 28,000 T cell genomes. Data came from immunoSEQ multiplex PCR; TCRdb stores just in-frame clones and leaves some out. The repertoire holds about 2.1 million clones, with about 93% as singletons. The receptor was isolated from a man younger than 30 in good health. Some clones in this sample may be carry-over from other donors' samples. Sequencing used naive CD8+ T cells from PBMCs.

CDR3 loop: CASSPPRAAYNEQFF. In nucleotides, the CDR3 is TGTGCCAGCAGCCCCCCGAGGGCTGCCTACAATGAGCAGTTCTTC. The rearrangement uses TRBV7-2 and TRBJ2-1; D is perhaps TRBD2 (5 bases). Germline CDR1 SGHTA, CDR2 FQGNSA. The CDR3 runs to 15 residues. Deletions cut 5 bases from V and 2 bases from J, with 13 bases between. Supplemented by reference TRBV7-2 and TRBJ2-1, the full variable domain reads GAGVSQSPSNKVTEKGKDVELRCDPISGHTALYWYRQSLGQGLEFLIYFQGNSAPDKSGLPSDRFSAERTGGSVSTLTIQRTQQEDSAVYLCASSPPRAAYNEQFFGPGTRLTVL.